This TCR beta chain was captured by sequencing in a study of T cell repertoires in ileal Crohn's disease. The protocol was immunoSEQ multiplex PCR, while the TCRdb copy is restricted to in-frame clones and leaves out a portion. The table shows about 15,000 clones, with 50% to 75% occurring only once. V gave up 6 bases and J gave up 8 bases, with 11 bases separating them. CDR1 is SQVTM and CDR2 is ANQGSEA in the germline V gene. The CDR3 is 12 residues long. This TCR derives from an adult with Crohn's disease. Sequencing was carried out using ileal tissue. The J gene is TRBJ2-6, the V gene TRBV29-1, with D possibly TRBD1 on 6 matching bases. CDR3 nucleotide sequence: TGCAGCGTGTCCAGGGGTCCCAACGTCCTGACTTTC. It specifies CSVSRGPNVLTF. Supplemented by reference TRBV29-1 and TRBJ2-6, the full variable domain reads SAVISQKPSRDICQRGTSLTIQCQVDSQVTMMFWYRQQPGQSLTLIATANQGSEATYESGFVIDKFPISRPNLTFSTLTVSNMSPEDSSIYLCSVSRGPNVLTFGAGSRLTVL.